The 8 T cell receptor beta chains reported below all come from one sample, sequenced in a study of shared clonotypes between healthy human individuals. Using immunoSEQ multiplex PCR, the repertoire was profiled, and TCRdb retains in-frame clones only, with some absent. The table shows approximately 2,000,000 clones, with roughly 92% occurring only once. Sequenced sample: naive CD4+ T cells from PBMCs. This sample's subset: CD45RA+ positively selected. The receptors come from a man younger than 30 in good health. Some clones in this sample may be carry-over from other donors' samples.

The chain is built from TRBV4-3 and TRBJ2-7; a weak D match, TRBD1 (6 bases). The V gene lost 1 base and the J gene lost 3 bases, with 10 bases spanning the gap. This CDR3 comprises 14 residues. Germline assignment: CDR1 LGHNA and CDR2 YSLEER. Here the CDR3 reads CASSQGTQGYEQYF. The CDR3, as DNA: TGCGCCAGCAGCCAAGGGACACAGGGCTACGAGCAGTACTTC.

This clone was detected only once. The chain has TRBV5-8 and TRBJ2-7, with D maybe TRBD2 (5 bases). Germline CDR1 is SGHTS and CDR2 is YDEGEE. This CDR3 is built from 13 residues. The V end lost 2 bases, the J end lost 3 bases, and 9 bases lay between the germline ends. In DNA form, the CDR3 reads TGTGCCAGCAGCTTTAGCGCGCACTACGAGCAGTACTTC. This gives the protein CASSFSAHYEQYF.

V and J are TRBV5-1 and TRBJ2-1; D gene uncertain. The CDR3 has 14 residues. The V gene lost 0 bases and the J gene lost 5 bases, with 9 bases spanning the gap. In germline, CDR1 is SGHRS, CDR2 YFSETQ. The CDR3 DNA reads TGCGCCAGCAGCTTGGGTGTAGGTCACAATGAGCAGTTCTTC. Protein sequence: CASSLGVGHNEQFF.

The chain uses TRBV7-2 and TRBJ1-2; no reliable D call. V was shortened by 1 base and J by 10 bases, with 10 bases between the two germline ends. Germline-derived CDR1 and CDR2 are SGHTA and FQGNSA. The CDR3 contains 12 residues. The CDR3 DNA reads TGTGCCAGCAGCTTAGTTTCTGAATCCTACACCTTC. Encoded protein: CASSLVSESYTF.

This chain joins TRBV19 and TRBJ2-1; possible D gene TRBD2, 6 bases. Trimming pared 5 bases from V and 2 bases from J, leaving 19 bases between. This CDR3 is built from 17 residues. Germline values: CDR1 LNHDA, CDR2 SQIVND (reference sequence). The CDR3 loop reads CASSSGGGRRPYNEQFF. The CDR3, as DNA: TGTGCCAGTAGTTCCGGAGGAGGGAGACGACCCTACAATGAGCAGTTCTTC. The entire variable domain, with the rest obtained from reference TRBV19 and TRBJ2-1, is as follows: DGGITQSPKYLFRKEGQNVTLSCEQNLNHDAMYWYRQDPGQGLRLIYYSQIVNDFQKGDIAEGYSVSREKKESFPLTVTSAQKNPTAFYLCASSSGGGRRPYNEQFFGPGTRLTVL.

The chain recombines TRBV19 with TRBJ2-7; D is unresolved. The V end lost 3 bases, the J end lost 0 bases, and 9 bases lay between the germline ends. This CDR3 region has 14 residues. CDR1 and CDR2 from the germline V gene are LNHDA and SQIVND (reference sequence). CDR3 region: CASSIQRHSYEQYF. The CDR3 bases are TGTGCCAGTAGTATCCAGCGCCACTCCTACGAGCAGTACTTC. Supplemented by reference TRBV19 and TRBJ2-7, the full variable domain reads DGGITQSPKYLFRKEGQNVTLSCEQNLNHDAMYWYRQDPGQGLRLIYYSQIVNDFQKGDIAEGYSVSREKKESFPLTVTSAQKNPTAFYLCASSIQRHSYEQYFGPGTRLTVT.

The V gene is TRBV29-1, the J gene TRBJ2-3; 12 bases are a match to TRBD2. V was pared by 7 bases and J by 4 bases, with 3 bases of the junction left unmatched. This CDR3 is 13 amino acids long. CDR1 is SQVTM, CDR2 ANQGSEA, per germline. The CDR3 DNA follows: TGCAGCGGGAGGACTAGCGGGGCAGATACGCAGTATTTT. Amino acids: CSGRTSGADTQYF.

V gene TRBV6-5 combines with J gene TRBJ2-1; unclear D gene. Germline V gene lookup returns CDR1 MNHEY and CDR2 SVGAGI. Trimming left V 5 bases short and J 12 bases short, with 11 bases between. The CDR3 runs 11 residues. CDR3 coding DNA: TGTGCCAGCAGTCAACCCGGTGGGCAGTTCTTC. This sequence encodes CASSQPGGQFF.